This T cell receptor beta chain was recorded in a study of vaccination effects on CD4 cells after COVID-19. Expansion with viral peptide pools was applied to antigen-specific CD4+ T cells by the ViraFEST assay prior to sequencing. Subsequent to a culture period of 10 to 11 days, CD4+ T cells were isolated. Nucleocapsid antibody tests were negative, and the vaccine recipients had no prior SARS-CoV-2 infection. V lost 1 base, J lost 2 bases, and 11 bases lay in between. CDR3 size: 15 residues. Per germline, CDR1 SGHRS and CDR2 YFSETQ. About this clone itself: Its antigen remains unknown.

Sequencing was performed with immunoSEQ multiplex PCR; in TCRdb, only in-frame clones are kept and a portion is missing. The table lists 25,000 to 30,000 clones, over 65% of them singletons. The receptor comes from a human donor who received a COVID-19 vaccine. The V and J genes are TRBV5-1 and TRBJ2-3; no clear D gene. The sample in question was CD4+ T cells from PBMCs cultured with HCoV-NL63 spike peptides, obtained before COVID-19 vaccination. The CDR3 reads CASSLSRTLTDTQYF. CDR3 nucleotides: TGCGCCAGCAGCTTGAGTCGGACCCTCACAGATACGCAGTATTTT. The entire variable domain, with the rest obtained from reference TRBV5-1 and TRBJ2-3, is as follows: KAGVTQTPRYLIKTRGQQVTLSCSPISGHRSVSWYQQTPGQGLQFLFEYFSETQRNKGNFPGRFSGRQFSNSRSEMNVSTLELGDSALYLCASSLSRTLTDTQYFGPGTRLTVL.